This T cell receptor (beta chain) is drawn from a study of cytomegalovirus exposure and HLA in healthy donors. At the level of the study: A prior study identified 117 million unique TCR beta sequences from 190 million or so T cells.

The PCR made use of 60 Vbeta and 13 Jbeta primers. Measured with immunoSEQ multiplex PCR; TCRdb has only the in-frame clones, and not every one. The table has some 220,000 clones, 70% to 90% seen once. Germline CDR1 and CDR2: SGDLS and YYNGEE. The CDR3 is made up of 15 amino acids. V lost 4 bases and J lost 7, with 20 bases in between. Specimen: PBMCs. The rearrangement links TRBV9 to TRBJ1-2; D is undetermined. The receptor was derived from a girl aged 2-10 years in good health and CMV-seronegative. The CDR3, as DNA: TGTGCCAGCAGCCTACCACTAACGGTCTCCTTTGGCTACACCTTC. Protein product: CASSLPLTVSFGYTF.